The source of this TCR beta chain is a study of T cells after posttransplantation cyclophosphamide (dated by TCRdb to 2015 to 2016). About the full investigation: Using TRB sequencing, the study followed how the T cell repertoire rebuilt after myeloablative bone marrow transplantation with posttransplantation cyclophosphamide given as GVHD prophylaxis. Public TRB sequences were queried against a database of over 3,000 sequences associated with responses to pathogens, tumor antigens, self-antigens and alloantigens. Samples from under 40 PTCy-treated patients, along with samples from around 16 of their related bone marrow donors, underwent antigen receptor sequencing. Blood from all 30 or so PTCy patients with 1-year posttransplant specimens was subjected to TRB sequencing. Because TRA and TRB clonality correlated tightly in roughly nine samples, later TCR analyses were limited to TRB. In 3 patients, up to 3 additional blood samples taken between 2 and 5.2 years after transplant also underwent TRB sequencing, as did pretransplant blood from a handful of patients. The full study reports these points: Across roughly 49 patients, TRB clonality was highly associated with recipient CMV seropositivity and CMV reactivation, and PTCy diversity was similar to diversity in CNI/methotrexate controls. The TRB repertoires of T cells infiltrating skin or the GI tract showed only limited overlap with the TRB repertoires found in blood. Donor-recipient similarity was low at 1-2 months but increased during the first year, and donor CD8+ memory clones often dominated later blood repertoires.

Relative to germline, V is missing 5 bases and J is missing 0 bases, with 7 bases of the junction outside any gene match. CDR1 and CDR2, per the germline V gene (reference sequence), are LNHDA and SQIVND. Including the terminal cysteine and phenylalanine, the CDR3 comprises 16 residues. Just the 48-base CDR3 DNA is kept, in frame starting at base 1. Genomic DNA was the input for TRB sequencing, which was run either with the immunoSEQ assay at survey resolution or with the hsTCRB kit. Under the source paper's analysis protocol: The immunoSEQ software handled the initial read processing, while the LymphoSeq R package was used for the repertoire analyses. Clonality was calculated as 1 minus normalized Shannon entropy, and the Gini coefficient was also calculated for each TRB dataset. To infer phenotypes in unsorted samples, TRB sequences from sorted subsets of the recipient or donor were mapped onto unsorted samples from the same recipient. Drawn from immuneACCESS, this table holds only the in-frame rearrangements with V and J called that TCRdb kept. Clones are partly lost; checked studies trace under half to an unresolved V gene and leave the rest unexplained. V, J and clone size were drawn from that table, and D and trimming were deduced from the DNA. This sample lists about 52,000 clones; approximately 94% were detected once. Jointly, the top ten make up 2.5% to 3% of the sample.

In the case of this clone: Its recognized antigen is unknown. Per-base quality was not reported, and no clone a single base away is much larger than it.

Peripheral blood samples were provided by related bone marrow donors on the day of marrow donation. Peripheral blood and bone marrow mononuclear cells were isolated by Ficoll-Hypaque density centrifugation and were cryopreserved. The sample was PBMCs. Recombination linked TRBV19 to TRBJ2-7, and 10 bases in between align with TRBD1. This TCR derives from a woman aged 25-40 years in good health and a related stem cell transplant donor. The CDR3 sequence is CASSAVRTGGSYEQYF. The base sequence is TGTGCCAGTAGTGCGGTCCGGACAGGGGGCTCCTACGAGCAGTACTTC.